This TCR beta chain was sequenced in a study of CD8 T cells in ankylosing spondylitis. This clonotype was counted between two and nine times. Researchers built TCR beta libraries using quantitative 5'-RACE with molecular barcodes. MiXCR, applied by TCRdb to the 5' RACE reads, yields one record per CDR3 protein. The repertoire consists of fewer than 250,000 distinct CDR3 sequences, with approximately 30% occurring once and the leading ten covering 4% to 5.5%. There are 14 residues in the CDR3. V gave up 5 bases and J gave up 5 bases, with 15 bases separating them. The gene calls are TRBV12-3 or TRBV12-4 and TRBJ2-5, with a tentative D call TRBD1 (6 bases). Sequenced input: blood, either unsorted or a sorted T cell fraction (not recorded which). The TCR was taken from a male donor with ankylosing spondylitis or in good health (not recorded which). The CDR3 sequence is CASSPDPRGETQYF. The CDR3 DNA follows: TGTGCCAGCAGTCCCGATCCGAGGGGGGAGACCCAGTACTTC.